This T cell receptor beta chain was obtained from a study of early T cells in non-severe SARS-CoV-2 infection (dated by TCRdb to the early 2020s). The study in broad terms: Because TCR sequencing relied on bulk RNA taken from unsorted whole blood, pairing of alpha and beta chains was not possible.

The receptor library was made with 5' RACE. This sample was sequenced with a NextSeq 500. In the TCR library protocol, unique molecular identifiers were attached to individual cDNA molecules to correct for PCR bias and sequencing error. Sequencing covered both TCR alpha and beta chains, and within each sample the abundances of alpha and beta sequences were tightly co-correlated. Concerning the study's data processing: V gene, J gene and CDR3 annotation of TCR sequences was performed with Decombinator V4. Expanded TCRs were defined as changing significantly between any two time points under a Poisson model with p below 0.0001. TCR abundances were normalised to the total number of TCRs sequenced per sample and were expressed as counts per million. VDJdb, accessed 1 November 2021, was searched for CMV, EBV and SARS-CoV-2 annotated TCRs, excluding TCRs annotated for multiple antigens. In TCRdb, the public reads were trimmed at Q25 with fastp and aligned with MiXCR, with productive beta chains retained. Rows matching on CDR3 protein sequence are summarized as one entry with the most common DNA and genes. These V and J calls derive from TCRdb rather than the authors' analysis. Counted in this sample were roughly 88,000 distinct CDR3 sequences; about 15% of them appeared once. Under 6.5% of the sample lies in the top ten.

The study was a case-control design nested within a healthcare worker cohort in London, UK, with weekly nasopharyngeal swab PCR tests and blood sampling. Healthcare workers were enrolled in the week of the UK lockdown, from 23 to 31 March 2020, and were followed every week for up to 16 weeks. What the authors observed across the whole study: Matching against VDJdb was skewed toward anti-spike CD8 responses, likely underestimated virus-specific expansions, and missed private and CD4 specificities.

Points on this clonotype: This clone's antigen is unknown. Base qualities are not provided; no much larger clone lies one nucleotide away.

The receptor comes from an adult who was a healthcare worker with PCR-confirmed SARS-CoV-2 infection or an uninfected control (not recorded which). Source material: whole blood.

The nucleotide sequence reads as follows: TGTGCCAGCAGTTTACTAACTGGACAGAATGAGCAGTTCTTC. Translated, this gives CASSLLTGQNEQFF. Here the chain combines TRBV28 and TRBJ2-1, with TRBD1 perhaps the D gene, on 6 matching bases. Trimming takes 2 bases from V and 7 bases from J, and the germline ends sit 12 bases apart. CDR1 and CDR2 (MDHEN, SYDVKM) derive from the germline V gene. The CDR3 holds 14 amino acids from the cysteine to the phenylalanine. This entry keeps only the CDR3 DNA: 42 bases, framed from base 1.